These 25 T cell receptor beta chains came from one sample sequenced in a study of spatial heterogeneity in lung cancer. The sample's time point: sample taken at primary tumor resection. Findings and caveats of the study: Higher tumor mutation counts went along with higher counts of expanded intratumoral alpha and beta TCRs.

Their antigens are not known. TCRdb reprocessed the 5' RACE reads with MiXCR, giving one entry per CDR3 protein. Found here are about 16,000 distinct CDR3 sequences, approximately 7% of them singletons; the top ten hold approximately 10%. This specimen consisted of lung tumor tissue, obtained at surgery. The receptors were gathered from a male donor with early-stage non-small cell lung cancer.

The CDR3 reads CASSSTLARVQGLAGVPGEQYF. The CDR3 DNA sequence: TGCGCCAGCAGCTCTACCCTCGCCCGGGTCCAGGGGCTAGCGGGAGTCCCGGGGGAGCAGTACTTC. V is TRBV5-1 and J is TRBJ2-7, with 10 nucleotides matching TRBD2. This CDR3 has 22 amino acids. The ends lost 3 bases at V and 7 bases at J; junction bases unmatched: 31. Germline-derived CDR1 and CDR2 are SGHRS and YFSETQ.

By its share, this clonotype is large. V gene TRBV12-3 or TRBV12-4 combines with J gene TRBJ2-2, with D perhaps TRBD2 (7 bases). This CDR3 comprises 15 residues. V lost 6 bases to trimming and J lost 4 bases, with 15 bases between them. CDR3 protein: CASRRGGESTGELFF. The CDR3 DNA reads TGTGCCAGCAGGAGAGGGGGGGAAAGCACCGGGGAGCTGTTTTTT.

The genes are TRBV29-1 and TRBJ2-6; D is possibly TRBD1 (6 bases). V dropped 7 bases and J dropped 0 bases, with 25 bases sitting between them. The CDR3 is made up of 19 amino acids. CDR1 is SQVTM, CDR2 ANQGSEA, per germline. The CDR3 DNA follows: TGCAGCGACATACAGGGAAGAGTAGGGCTAAGCTCTGGGGCCAACGTCCTGACTTTC. It translates to CSDIQGRVGLSSGANVLTF.

The sample holds many counts of this clonotype. The chain uses TRBV12-3 or TRBV12-4 and TRBJ1-5, with 8 positions matching TRBD1. This CDR3 is 15 amino acids long. V trimming: 10 bases; J trimming: 1 base; junction bases outside the gene matches: 9. The CDR3 protein is CATATGGGSNQPQHF. The CDR3, as DNA: TGTGCCACCGCAACAGGGGGAGGCAGCAATCAGCCCCAGCATTTT.

In this sample, this clonotype turned up a few times. The chain's CDR3 is CASSLGLEGHSDTQYF. The CDR3 DNA follows: TGCGCCAGCAGCTTGGGGCTAGAGGGCCATTCAGATACGCAGTATTTT. The chain is built from TRBV5-1 and TRBJ2-3, with a tentative D call TRBD2 (5 bases). This CDR3 has 16 amino acids. Trimming stripped 0 bases from V and 4 bases from J, with 15 bases between. In germline, CDR1 is SGHRS, CDR2 YFSETQ.

This clonotype was recorded at least ten times. V gene TRBV15 combines with J gene TRBJ1-5; 7 bases fit TRBD1. This CDR3 has 15 residues. Unmatched junction bases numbered 13, after V lost 7 bases and J lost 7 bases. The germline gives CDR1 LNHNV, CDR2 YYDKDF (reference sequence). CDR3 in amino acids: CATTASGGLYQPQHF. DNA for the CDR3: TGTGCCACCACCGCTTCAGGGGGATTGTACCAGCCCCAGCATTTT. Full variable domain (outside the CDR3, taken from reference TRBV15 and TRBJ1-5): DAMVIQNPRYQVTQFGKPVTLSCSQTLNHNVMYWYQQKSSQAPKLLFHYYDKDFNNEADTPDNFQSRRPNTSFCFLDIRSPGLGDTAMYLCATTASGGLYQPQHFGDGTRLSIL.

This clonotype has ten or more counts. The CDR3 region is CASSRQGRTQYF. DNA of the CDR3: TGTGCCAGCAGTCGACAGGGGAGGACCCAGTACTTC. The V and J genes are TRBV12-3 or TRBV12-4 and TRBJ2-5; the match to TRBD1 covers 8 bases. There are 12 residues in the CDR3. Germline trimming cut 5 bases from V and 7 bases from J; bases unmatched to any gene: 3.

In its sample, this clonotype was seen many times. V and J are TRBV5-1 and TRBJ2-2; a weak D match, TRBD1 (5 bases). V dropped 6 bases and J dropped 1 base, with 13 bases sitting between them. The CDR3 is 15 amino acids. The germline V gene has CDR1 SGHRS and CDR2 YFSETQ. The CDR3 bases are TGCGCCAGCAAGGTTAGGGGCTTGAACACCGGGGAGCTGTTTTTT. Its protein is CASKVRGLNTGELFF.

This clonotype was observed at least ten times. This rearrangement joins TRBV4-1 to TRBJ1-2; TRBD1 is a possible D gene (5 bases). Trimming pared 0 bases from V and 4 bases from J, leaving 12 bases between. Germline V lookup: CDR1 MGHRA, CDR2 YSYEKL. The CDR3 runs 15 residues. The CDR3: CASSQDPGHPYGYTF. CDR3 DNA: TGCGCCAGCAGCCAAGACCCCGGACATCCCTATGGCTACACCTTC.

In nucleotides, the CDR3 is TGTGCCAGCAGCCAAGGCACGGGACAGAACACAGATACGCAGTATTTT. Its protein is CASSQGTGQNTDTQYF. The rearrangement links TRBV4-2 to TRBJ2-3, with 7 bases identical to TRBD1. CDR3 length equals 16 residues. CDR1 is LGHNA and CDR2 is YNFKEQ in the germline V gene. Unmatched junction bases numbered 6, after V lost 1 base and J lost 2 bases.

By frequency in the sample, this clonotype is medium-sized. The chain has TRBV25-1 and TRBJ1-5; tentative D call: TRBD1 (5 bases). V lost 1 base and J 3 bases, leaving 10 bases between the germline ends. The CDR3 consists of 15 residues. Germline CDR1 MGHDK, CDR2 SYGVNS. CDR3 sequence: CASSEWGTDNQPQHF. The CDR3 coding sequence is TGTGCCAGCAGTGAATGGGGGACGGACAATCAGCCCCAGCATTTT.

This clonotype is deemed medium-sized. The CDR3 DNA is TGCAGTGCTAGAGATGGGACTCGAACTGGAAACACCATATATTTT. This translates into CSARDGTRTGNTIYF. The V gene is TRBV20-1, the J gene TRBJ1-3; weak D call: TRBD1 (5 bases). Germline values: CDR1 DFQATT, CDR2 SNEGSKA (reference sequence). The CDR3 runs to 15 residues. V was cut by 0 bases and J by 2 bases, with 11 bases left in between.

This clonotype was recorded many times. The J gene is TRBJ2-5, the V gene TRBV5-1, with a tentative D call TRBD2 (5 bases). Trimming shortened V by 2 bases and J by 7 bases, and 9 bases separated the two germline ends. The germline CDR1 and CDR2 sequences are SGHRS and YFSETQ. The CDR3 covers 12 residues. The CDR3 DNA follows: TGCGCCAGCAGCTTATCTGAGGGGACCCAGTACTTC. As protein: CASSLSEGTQYF. The whole variable domain, remainder taken from reference TRBV5-1 and TRBJ2-5, is KAGVTQTPRYLIKTRGQQVTLSCSPISGHRSVSWYQQTPGQGLQFLFEYFSETQRNKGNFPGRFSGRQFSNSRSEMNVSTLELGDSALYLCASSLSEGTQYFGPGTRLLVL.

There are many counts of this clonotype. V gene TRBV7-2 combines with J gene TRBJ1-5; D may be TRBD1 (5 bases). The V end lost 1 base, the J end lost 3 bases, and 10 bases lay between the germline ends. The germline V gene has CDR1 SGHTA and CDR2 FQGNSA. This CDR3 is built from 15 residues. CDR3 residues: CASSLGGESNQPQHF. The CDR3 DNA reads as TGTGCCAGCAGCTTAGGAGGGGAGTCCAATCAGCCCCAGCATTTT.

This clonotype was seen repeatedly, ten times or more. The chain joins TRBV29-1 to TRBJ1-1; D perhaps matches TRBD1 (5 bases). Per germline, CDR1 SQVTM and CDR2 ANQGSEA. V lost 3 bases to trimming and J lost 0 bases, with 11 bases between them. CDR3 length equals 14 residues. The CDR3 spells CSVDRDRVNTEAFF. The CDR3 nucleotides are TGCAGCGTTGACCGGGACCGGGTGAACACTGAAGCTTTCTTT.

In its sample, this clonotype was seen a few times. The junction departs from the called germline gene at one end, perhaps through a read error. The chain couples TRBV19 to TRBJ1-2, with D perhaps matching TRBD1 (5 bases). The germline gives CDR1 LNHDA, CDR2 SQIVND (reference sequence). The CDR3 runs to 15 residues. In DNA, the CDR3 is TGTGCCAGTAGTCCCCTGGGGGGAGCTAATTATGGCTACACCTTC. Translating it yields CASSPLGGANYGYTF.

The table lists this clonotype with many counts. The J gene is TRBJ2-7, the V gene TRBV3-1, with 7 bases that match TRBD2. Trimming cost V 1 base and J 4 bases; bases outside gene matches: 7. Germline CDR1 reads LGHDT; CDR2 reads YNNKEL (reference sequence). The CDR3 is 15 amino acids. In nucleotides, the CDR3 is TGTGCCAGCAGCCAAGCCGCGGGAGTGTTGTACGAGCAGTACTTC. Residues: CASSQAAGVLYEQYF.

This clonotype is deemed medium-sized. The V call is TRBV2, the J call TRBJ2-6; D might be TRBD1 or TRBD2, each matching 5 bases. Germline values: CDR1 SNHLY, CDR2 FYNNEI. This CDR3 spans 15 amino acids. Trimming cost V 3 bases and J 0 bases, with 6 bases left between them. CDR3 residues: CASSDGGSGANVLTF. CDR3 bases: TGTGCCAGCAGTGATGGGGGCTCTGGGGCCAACGTCCTGACTTTC. The full variable domain, rest sourced from reference TRBV2 and TRBJ2-6, is EPEVTQTPSHQVTQMGQEVILRCVPISNHLYFYWYRQILGQKVEFLVSFYNNEISEKSEIFDDQFSVERPDGSNFTLKIRSTKLEDSAMYFCASSDGGSGANVLTFGAGSRLTVL.

This clonotype was seen more than once but under ten times. This sequence joins TRBV5-1 and TRBJ2-2; the match to TRBD1 covers 11 bases. Germline values: CDR1 SGHRS, CDR2 YFSETQ. J lost 3 bases, V lost 5 bases, and 3 bases had no gene match. The CDR3 is 15 residues long. The CDR3 DNA reads TGCGCCAGCAGTACGGGACAGGGGGACACCGGGGAGCTGTTTTTT. It translates to CASSTGQGDTGELFF.

The rearrangement uses TRBV18 and TRBJ2-5, with D possibly TRBD1 on 7 matching bases. V shed 6 bases and J shed 4 bases, with 12 bases lying between them. The CDR3 consists of 13 residues. CDR1 and CDR2 from the germline V gene are KGHSH and LQKENI. The CDR3 sequence is CASSPRDRETQYF. In DNA, the CDR3 is TGTGCCAGCTCGCCGCGGGACAGAGAGACCCAGTACTTC.

This clonotype was observed many times. The chain links TRBV19 to TRBJ2-2, with no clear D. The ends were cut back, 3 bases at V and 1 base at J, with 3 bases in the middle. This CDR3 has 13 residues. Looked up from germline, CDR1 is LNHDA and CDR2 is SQIVND (reference sequence). CDR3 in DNA: TGTGCCAGTAGTATCGGGAACACCGGGGAGCTGTTTTTT. Protein: CASSIGNTGELFF.

This clonotype was counted ten times or more. This chain connects TRBV6-2 or TRBV6-3 to TRBJ2-7; 9 bases line up with TRBD2. The CDR3 runs to 14 residues. V lost 2 bases to trimming and J lost 7 bases; unmatched junction nucleotides: 6. Germline assignment: CDR1 MNHEY and CDR2 SVGEGT. Written as DNA, the CDR3 is TGTGCCAGCAGTTACCCCCCGACTAGCGGAGAGCAGTACTTC. Amino acid sequence: CASSYPPTSGEQYF.

This clonotype was seen many times. V gene TRBV5-1 combines with J gene TRBJ1-1; D not resolved. Trimming took off 0 bases at V and 4 bases at J, with 10 bases between the two ends. The germline CDR1 and CDR2 sequences are SGHRS and YFSETQ. This CDR3 contains 14 residues. The chain's CDR3 is CASSLDGVGTEAFF. CDR3 nucleotide sequence: TGCGCCAGCAGCTTGGATGGGGTCGGCACTGAAGCTTTCTTT. The full variable domain, in which reference TRBV5-1 and TRBJ1-1 provide the parts outside the CDR3, is KAGVTQTPRYLIKTRGQQVTLSCSPISGHRSVSWYQQTPGQGLQFLFEYFSETQRNKGNFPGRFSGRQFSNSRSEMNVSTLELGDSALYLCASSLDGVGTEAFFGQGTRLTVV.

This chain joins TRBV5-4 and TRBJ2-3, with unresolved D. CDR3 length: 16 amino acids. V gave up 0 bases and J gave up 0 bases, with 11 bases separating them. Germline-derived CDR1 and CDR2 are SGHNT and YYREEE (reference sequence). The CDR3 loop is CASSLGRRVSTDTQYF. CDR3 in DNA: TGTGCCAGCAGCTTGGGTAGACGGGTTAGCACAGATACGCAGTATTTT.

This clonotype was recorded many times. The chain carries TRBV30 and TRBJ2-7; perhaps TRBD2 as D (6 bases). CDR1 GTSNPN and CDR2 SVGIG come from the germline V gene (reference sequence). The CDR3 sequence is 14 residues long. V lost 2 bases, J lost 3 bases, and 14 bases lay in between. The CDR3 loop reads CAWSRDLGGYEQYV. CDR3 coding DNA: TGTGCCTGGAGTCGGGACCTCGGGGGCTACGAGCAGTACGTC.